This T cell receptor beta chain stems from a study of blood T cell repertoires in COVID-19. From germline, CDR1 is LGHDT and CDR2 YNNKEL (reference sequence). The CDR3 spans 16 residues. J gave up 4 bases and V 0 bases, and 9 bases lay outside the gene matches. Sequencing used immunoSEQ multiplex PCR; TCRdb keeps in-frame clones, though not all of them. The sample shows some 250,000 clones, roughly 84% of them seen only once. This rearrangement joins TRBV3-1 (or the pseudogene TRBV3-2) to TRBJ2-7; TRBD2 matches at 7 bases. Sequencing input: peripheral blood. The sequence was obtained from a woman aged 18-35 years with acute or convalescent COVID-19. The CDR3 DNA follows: TGTGCCAGCAGCCAAGATAGTGGGAGGGCCGTTTACGAGCAGTACTTC. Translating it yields CASSQDSGRAVYEQYF.